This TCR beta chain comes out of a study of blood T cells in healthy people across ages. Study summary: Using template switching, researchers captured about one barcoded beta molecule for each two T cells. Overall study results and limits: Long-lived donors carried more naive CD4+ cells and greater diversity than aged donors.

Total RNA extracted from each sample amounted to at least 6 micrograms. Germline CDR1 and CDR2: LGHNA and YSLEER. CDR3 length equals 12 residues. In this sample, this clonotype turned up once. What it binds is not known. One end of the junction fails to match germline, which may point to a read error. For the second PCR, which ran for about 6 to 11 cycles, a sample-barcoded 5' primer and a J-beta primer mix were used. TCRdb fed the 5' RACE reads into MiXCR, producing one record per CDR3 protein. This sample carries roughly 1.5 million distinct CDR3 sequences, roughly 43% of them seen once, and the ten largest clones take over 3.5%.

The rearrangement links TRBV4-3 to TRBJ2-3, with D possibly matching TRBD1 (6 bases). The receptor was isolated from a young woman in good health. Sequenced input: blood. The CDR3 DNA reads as TGCGCCAGCAGCCGGGACACATATACGCAGTATTTT. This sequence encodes CASSRDTYTQYF.